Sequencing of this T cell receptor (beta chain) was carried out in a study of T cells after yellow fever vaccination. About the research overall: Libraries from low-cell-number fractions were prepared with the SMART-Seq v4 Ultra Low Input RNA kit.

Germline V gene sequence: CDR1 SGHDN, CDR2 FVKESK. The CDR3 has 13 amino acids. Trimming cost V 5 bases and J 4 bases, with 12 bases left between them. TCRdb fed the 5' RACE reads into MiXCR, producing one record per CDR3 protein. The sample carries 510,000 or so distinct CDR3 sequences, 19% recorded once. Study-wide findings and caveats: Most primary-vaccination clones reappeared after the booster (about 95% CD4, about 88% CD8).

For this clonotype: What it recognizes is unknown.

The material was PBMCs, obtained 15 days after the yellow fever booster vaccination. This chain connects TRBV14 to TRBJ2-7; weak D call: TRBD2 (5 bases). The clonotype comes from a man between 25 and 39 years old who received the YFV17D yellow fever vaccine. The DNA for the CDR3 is TGTGCCAGCAGCGCGCTAACGGGATACGAGCAGTACTTC. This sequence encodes CASSALTGYEQYF.